The 21 T cell receptor beta chains below all came from one sample that was sequenced in a study of cytomegalovirus exposure and HLA in healthy donors listed by TCRdb under 2017. Libraries were made using the immunoSEQ multiplex PCR assay. For the multiplex PCR, a mixture combining 60 forward primers for TCR Vbeta segments and 13 reverse primers for TCR Jbeta segments was used. TCRdb holds this immuneACCESS table with in-frame rearrangements only. Some clones are missing; in checked studies, unresolved V genes explain under half, and the rest has no known cause. This sample gives tens of thousands of clones in total; roughly 78% of them show up just once. The ten top clones hold 9.5% to 13% of the sample. Sequencing was carried out using PBMCs. All receptors come from a woman in her forties in good health and CMV-seropositive.

This chain connects TRBV29-1 to TRBJ1-2; 7 bases agree with TRBD1. V lost 4 bases and J lost 4; bases outside the gene matches: 6. The CDR3 sequence is 13 residues long. Germline V lookup: CDR1 SQVTM, CDR2 ANQGSEA. The CDR3 DNA reads TGCAGCGTTGTCACGGACAGGCGCTATGGCTACACCTTC. Its translation: CSVVTDRRYGYTF.

The chain is built from TRBV5-6 and TRBJ2-1; weak D call: TRBD1 (6 bases). Germline V CDR1 and CDR2: SGHDT, YYEEEE. The germline V and J ends were trimmed by 2 bases and 4 bases, with 10 bases remaining between them. CDR3 length: 14 amino acids. The CDR3 protein is CASSLRDRYNEQFF. CDR3 sequence (DNA): TGTGCCAGCAGCTTACGAGACAGGTACAATGAGCAGTTCTTC.

The DNA for the CDR3 is TGTGCCAGCAGCTTAGATCGTTACACAGATACGCAGTATTTT. The encoded protein is CASSLDRYTDTQYF. The rearrangement joins TRBV7-9 to TRBJ2-3; D ambiguous. The CDR3 loop spans 14 amino acids. Germline-derived CDR1 and CDR2 are SEHNR and FQNEAQ (reference sequence). Deletions cut 1 base from V and 2 bases from J, with 7 bases between.

The chain has TRBV4-1 and TRBJ1-5; the D gene is possibly TRBD1 (6 bases). The V gene lost 1 base and the J gene lost 0 bases, with 10 bases spanning the gap. Per germline, CDR1 MGHRA and CDR2 YSYEKL. The CDR3 loop spans 16 amino acids. In DNA form, the CDR3 reads TGCGCCAGCAGCCAAGGTGGGGGCAATAGCAATCAGCCCCAGCATTTT. This gives the protein CASSQGGGNSNQPQHF.

This clone appeared a few times. The chain recombines TRBV5-6 with TRBJ1-3; possibly TRBD1 for D (6 bases). V lost 2 bases and J lost 1, with 7 bases in between. Germline V gives CDR1 SGHDT, CDR2 YYEEEE. CDR3 length: 14 amino acids. The CDR3 sequence is CASSLGQSGNTIYF. The CDR3 bases are TGTGCCAGCAGCTTAGGACAGTCTGGAAACACCATATATTTT.

The V and J genes are TRBV28 and TRBJ1-6; TRBD1 is a possible D gene (5 bases). The V end lost 7 bases, the J end lost 0 bases, and 16 bases lay between the germline ends. CDR3 length: 17 amino acids. Germline V gives CDR1 MDHEN, CDR2 SYDVKM. The CDR3 spells CASKPWGESSYNSPLHF. DNA of the CDR3: TGTGCCAGCAAACCCTGGGGGGAGAGCTCCTATAATTCACCCCTCCACTTT.

J is TRBJ1-2 and V is TRBV6-5; D unclear. Trimming left V 4 bases short and J 2 bases short, with 5 bases between. This CDR3 contains 12 residues. CDR1 and CDR2 from the germline V gene are MNHEY and SVGAGI. DNA of the CDR3: TGTGCCAGCAGTTTCAAAAACTATGGCTACACCTTC. Translated: CASSFKNYGYTF.

The V call is TRBV9, the J call TRBJ2-7; 10 bases are a match to TRBD1. This CDR3 region has 15 residues. V dropped 3 bases and J dropped 2; count of bases not matched to a gene: 5. CDR1 and CDR2 from the germline V gene are SGDLS and YYNGEE. In nucleotides, the CDR3 is TGTGCCAGCAGCGAGGGACAGGGGAGCGCCTACGAGCAGTACTTC. It translates to CASSEGQGSAYEQYF.

This clone was observed a few times. The genes are TRBV28 and TRBJ1-1, with D perhaps TRBD1 (5 bases). Germline loops: CDR1 MDHEN, CDR2 SYDVKM. This CDR3 comprises 17 residues. V was clipped by 5 bases and J by 1 base, with 20 bases between them. Written as DNA, the CDR3 is TGTGCCAGCAGTCCCTCCTCGGCTGGAAGGGGGAACACTGAAGCTTTCTTT. Translating it yields CASSPSSAGRGNTEAFF.

The J gene is TRBJ2-7, the V gene TRBV9, with D maybe TRBD1 (6 bases). With 3 bases removed from V and 6 bases from J, the gap between germline ends came to 10 bases. The germline CDR1 and CDR2 sequences are SGDLS and YYNGEE. CDR3 length: 12 amino acids. The CDR3 nucleotides read TGTGCCAGCAGCGCAACAGGGCGCGAGCAGTACTTC. Translated, it gives CASSATGREQYF.

This clone was found once. V and J are TRBV25-1 and TRBJ1-1, with a tentative D call TRBD1 (5 bases). Germline-derived CDR1 and CDR2 are MGHDK and SYGVNS. The V end was cut by 11 bases, the J end by 4 bases, with 23 bases between. CDR3 length: 15 amino acids. CDR3 coding DNA: TGTGCCGGCACCCAGGGTGGGCTCGGTAGCACTGAAGCTTTCTTT. It yields the protein CAGTQGGLGSTEAFF.

The chain uses TRBV6-6 and TRBJ1-1; 7 bases are shared with TRBD1. With 2 bases clipped from V and 7 bases from J, the junction kept 4 bases outside the gene matches. Germline CDR1 and CDR2: MNHNY and SVGAGI (reference sequence). The CDR3 runs to 13 residues. This CDR3 reads CASSYPDRDEAFF. In DNA form, the CDR3 reads TGTGCCAGCAGTTACCCCGACAGGGATGAAGCTTTCTTT.

The chain employs TRBV19 and TRBJ2-7; D might be TRBD2 (7 bases). The CDR3 sequence is 12 residues long. The V end lost 6 bases, the J end lost 6 bases, and 12 bases lay between the germline ends. Germline V gene sequence: CDR1 LNHDA, CDR2 SQIVND (reference sequence). CDR3 loop: CASSPRGGEQYF. The CDR3 DNA follows: TGTGCCAGTAGCCCGAGGGGGGGCGAGCAGTACTTC.

DNA of the CDR3: TGTGCCAGCAGCCCCGGTACCGCAGGGTTCTATGGCTACACCTTC. Its translation: CASSPGTAGFYGYTF. The V call is TRBV5-4, the J call TRBJ1-2; a possible D gene is TRBD1 (5 bases). The CDR3 contains 15 residues. V lost 4 bases, J lost 4 bases, and 17 bases lay in between. The V gene's germline CDR1 is SGHNT and CDR2 YYREEE (reference sequence).

The V gene is TRBV6-1, the J gene TRBJ1-1, with D maybe TRBD1 (6 bases). V gave up 2 bases and J gave up 1 base, with 14 bases separating them. There are 16 residues in the CDR3. The germline gives CDR1 MNHNS, CDR2 SASEGT. CDR3 nucleotides: TGTGCCAGCAGTGAACTACAGGGCCGAGGGAACACTGAAGCTTTCTTT. Its translation: CASSELQGRGNTEAFF.

The chain couples TRBV7-8 to TRBJ1-2; tentative D call: TRBD1 (5 bases). CDR3 length equals 14 residues. V lost 5 bases, J lost 8 bases, and 18 bases lay in between. CDR1 is SGHVS, CDR2 FQNEAQ, per germline. DNA for the CDR3: TGTGCCAGCAGCCATACCCGACAGAATAACGGCTACACCTTC. Protein product: CASSHTRQNNGYTF.

The genes are TRBV9 and TRBJ2-1, with 10 bases that match TRBD1. J gave up 3 bases and V 0 bases, and 9 bases lay outside the gene matches. The CDR3 is 18 amino acids. From germline, CDR1 is SGDLS and CDR2 YYNGEE. The CDR3 spells CASSVDLPRDRGYNEQFF. In DNA, the CDR3 is TGTGCCAGCAGCGTAGATCTTCCCCGGGACAGGGGCTACAATGAGCAGTTCTTC.

This clone was observed once. The chain combines TRBV2 with TRBJ2-2; D call uncertain. The CDR3 totals 12 residues. Germline V gene data show CDR1 as SNHLY and CDR2 as FYNNEI. Trimming cost V 7 bases and J 6 bases, with 9 bases left between them. The CDR3, as DNA: TGTGCCAGCAAAGATGTAGCCGGGGAGCTGTTTTTT. It encodes CASKDVAGELFF.

The chain recombines TRBV11-3 with TRBJ1-2, with 8 bases lining up with TRBD1. The J segment lost 8 bases and the V segment lost 5 bases, leaving 10 bases of the junction unmatched. This CDR3 has 14 residues. The germline V gene encodes CDR1 SGHNT and CDR2 YENEEA. The CDR3 region is CASSATTGAEGYTF. CDR3 DNA: TGTGCCAGCAGCGCTACGACAGGGGCGGAGGGCTACACCTTC.

The CDR3 protein is CAWRDRVEKLFF. In nucleotides, the CDR3 is TGTGCCTGGAGGGACAGGGTCGAAAAACTGTTTTTT. The rearrangement uses TRBV30 and TRBJ1-4; TRBD1 matches at 8 bases. The V gene end was trimmed by 3 bases and the J gene end by 8 bases; junction bases not matched to a gene: 2. CDR1 and CDR2 from the germline V gene are GTSNPN and SVGIG (reference sequence). The CDR3 has 12 amino acids.

This clone came up once. The CDR3 DNA follows: TGTGCCAGCAGCCACAACAGGGGCGGGACCTACGAGCAGTACTTC. Its translation is CASSHNRGGTYEQYF. This chain links TRBV13 with TRBJ2-7, with D perhaps matching TRBD1 (7 bases). Trimming stripped 5 bases from V and 2 bases from J, with 16 bases between. CDR1 and CDR2 (germline): PRHDT, FYEKMQ (reference sequence). This CDR3 is 15 amino acids long.